The clone carrying this TCR beta chain was counted only a few times. Its matching antigen is unknown. The iRepertoire nested amplicon-rescue multiplex PCR amplified TCR alpha and beta CDR3s from RNA. Tissue mRNA or PBMC total RNA, 100-400 ng, went into one-step reverse transcription and amplification. TCRdb re-derived calls from the multiplex PCR reads in MiXCR, one entry per CDR3 protein. The sample includes 300,000 to 450,000 distinct CDR3 sequences, roughly two fifths of them seen just once. This specimen comes from a study of glioma-infiltrating T cells. The CDR3 is 17 residues long. Trimming removed 0 bases from V and 2 bases from J, with 15 bases in between. Study results and caveats: Very few CDR3 sequences were shared between tissue and blood. Patients with low tissue-blood divergence carried a signature set of shared blood CDR3 motifs.

The clonotype comes from a human donor with low-grade glioma or glioblastoma, undergoing nonglioma brain surgery, or in good health (not recorded which). This chain joins TRBV6-7 and TRBJ2-3; perhaps TRBD1 as D (6 bases). TRBV6-7 is treated as an ORF (open reading frame) with a function not yet certain. The source material was glioma tissue, nonneoplastic brain tissue, or PBMCs (not recorded which). The CDR3 reads CASSYSPGQIPTDTQYF. The CDR3 nucleotides read TGTGCCAGCAGTTACTCGCCCGGACAGATCCCCACAGATACGCAGTATTTT.